Shown below are 32 T cell receptor beta chains from a single sample sequenced in a study of glioma-infiltrating T cells. TCR alpha and beta CDR3 regions were amplified from RNA using iRepertoire nested multiplex PCR. Each CDR3 protein is one row after TCRdb ran MiXCR on the multiplex PCR reads. The sample has more than 20,000 distinct CDR3 sequences, 20% to 25% seen once; the top ten hold 13%. Sequenced input: glioma tissue, nonneoplastic brain tissue, or PBMCs (not recorded which). These receptors originate from a human donor with low-grade glioma or glioblastoma, undergoing nonglioma brain surgery, or in good health (not recorded which).

This clonotype is deemed medium-sized. This rearrangement joins TRBV2 to TRBJ1-2, with D tentatively TRBD1 (6 bases). The CDR3 has 12 residues. V lost 7 bases and J 4 bases, leaving 10 bases between the germline ends. Per germline, CDR1 SNHLY and CDR2 FYNNEI. The CDR3 DNA follows: TGTGCCAGCATCTTGACAGGCTATGGCTACACCTTC. Translating gives CASILTGYGYTF. Looking up the rest from reference TRBV2 and TRBJ1-2 gives the full variable domain: EPEVTQTPSHQVTQMGQEVILRCVPISNHLYFYWYRQILGQKVEFLVSFYNNEISEKSEIFDDQFSVERPDGSNFTLKIRSTKLEDSAMYFCASILTGYGYTFGSGTRLTVV.

Remarks on this clonotype: The conserved phenylalanine or tryptophan is not found at the CDR3 terminus, so this likely reflects a read error. V gene TRBV28 combines with J gene TRBJ1-3, with a possible D match to TRBD1 (5 bases). Germline V CDR1 and CDR2: MDHEN, SYDVKM. This CDR3 is built from 17 residues. V lost 3 bases, J lost 6 bases, and 21 bases lay in between. CDR3 region: CASSFRTGPTLENTIYL. CDR3 DNA: TGTGCCAGCAGTTTTAGGACGGGACCGACCTTGGAAAACACCATATATCTT.

In this sample, this clonotype turned up once. A much larger clone lies one base from this, so it may be a read error. The chain carries TRBV19 and TRBJ2-3, with a tentative D call TRBD2 (5 bases). Per the germline V gene, CDR1 is LNHDA and CDR2 is SQIVND (reference sequence). This CDR3 has 16 residues. The germline V and J ends were trimmed by 5 bases and 6 bases, with 21 bases remaining between them. This CDR3 is CASSSGKVSVNDTQYF. The CDR3 DNA reads as TGTGCCAGTAGTTCGGGGAAAGTTAGTGTAAACGATACGCAGTATTTT.

This clonotype appeared many times. This chain connects TRBV20-1 to TRBJ2-3, with D unclear. V was trimmed by 3 bases and J by 5 bases, leaving 18 bases between them. This CDR3 has 15 residues. Germline V CDR1 and CDR2: DFQATT, SNEGSKA (reference sequence). The CDR3 reads CSASERAPGGDTQYF. The DNA of the CDR3 is TGCAGTGCTAGTGAAAGGGCACCAGGCGGAGATACGCAGTATTTT.

The chain combines TRBV7-2 with TRBJ1-5; D possibly corresponds to TRBD1 (5 bases). V shed 0 bases and J shed 5 bases, with 14 bases lying between them. The CDR3 consists of 16 residues. Per the germline V gene, CDR1 is SGHTA and CDR2 is FQGNSA. The CDR3 is CASSLADLGGYQPQHF. The DNA of the CDR3 is TGTGCCAGCAGCTTAGCGGATTTGGGGGGATATCAGCCCCAGCATTTT. The whole variable domain, filled in from reference TRBV7-2 and TRBJ1-5, reads GAGVSQSPSNKVTEKGKDVELRCDPISGHTALYWYRQSLGQGLEFLIYFQGNSAPDKSGLPSDRFSAERTGGSVSTLTIQRTQQEDSAVYLCASSLADLGGYQPQHFGDGTRLSIL.

The rearrangement links TRBV13 to TRBJ1-5; D uncertain. The CDR3 contains 13 residues. Germline V gene sequence: CDR1 PRHDT, CDR2 FYEKMQ (reference sequence). V gave up 0 bases and J gave up 4 bases, with 4 bases separating them. The CDR3 protein is CASSLGTNQPQHF. CDR3 DNA: TGTGCCAGCAGCTTAGGGACGAATCAGCCCCAGCATTTT.

The chain links TRBV10-3 to TRBJ2-7; D not resolved. CDR3 length: 12 residues. Trimming removed 3 bases from V and 3 bases from J, with 6 bases in between. CDR1 ENHRY and CDR2 SYGVKD come from the germline V gene. CDR3 residues: CAISDSGYEQYF. The CDR3 DNA reads as TGTGCCATCAGTGACAGTGGCTACGAGCAGTACTTC.

The V gene is TRBV19, the J gene TRBJ1-1; D is possibly TRBD1 (6 bases). Germline V gene lookup returns CDR1 LNHDA and CDR2 SQIVND (reference sequence). V lost 5 bases, J lost 6 bases, and 16 bases lay in between. The CDR3 is 14 residues long. CDR3 DNA sequence: TGTGCCAGTAGTTTCGCTTTAGGACAGTCTGAAGCTTTCTTT. This translates into CASSFALGQSEAFF.

In its sample, this clonotype was seen a few times. The rearrangement uses TRBV4-1 and TRBJ2-1; TRBD2 matches at 10 bases. Germline V lookup: CDR1 MGHRA, CDR2 YSYEKL. The CDR3 sequence is 20 residues long. The ends lost 0 bases at V and 2 bases at J; junction bases unmatched: 13. CDR3 coding DNA: TGCGCCAGCAGCCAAGATTTAACTAGCGGGGTAGTTGTCACCTACAATGAGCAGTTCTTC. Encoded protein: CASSQDLTSGVVVTYNEQFF.

V gene TRBV30 combines with J gene TRBJ1-6; D gene uncertain. V was shortened by 8 bases and J by 7 bases, with 15 bases between the two germline ends. Looked up from germline, CDR1 is GTSNPN and CDR2 is SVGIG (reference sequence). The CDR3 consists of 13 residues. CDR3 loop: CAGSSGGNSPLHF. The CDR3 bases are TGTGCCGGTTCATCCGGTGGGAATTCACCCCTCCACTTT.

This clonotype has a count of ten or more. V gene TRBV7-9 combines with J gene TRBJ2-1, with 9 bases fitting TRBD1. Germline V lookup: CDR1 SEHNR, CDR2 FQNEAQ (reference sequence). This CDR3 is 16 amino acids long. V shed 4 bases and J 9 bases; nucleotides not matched to a gene: 13. The CDR3 region has the DNA TGTGCCAGCAGCTCCCTTAGGGACAGGGTCGATGTTGAGCAGTTCTTC. It translates to CASSSLRDRVDVEQFF. Supplemented by reference TRBV7-9 and TRBJ2-1, the full variable domain reads DTGVSQNPRHKITKRGQNVTFRCDPISEHNRLYWYRQTLGQGPEFLTYFQNEAQLEKSRLLSDRFSAERPKGSFSTLEIQRTEQGDSAMYLCASSSLRDRVDVEQFFGPGTRLTVL.

This clonotype was detected many times. The chain recombines TRBV6-1 with TRBJ2-7; TRBD1 is a possible D gene (6 bases). Germline V gene lookup returns CDR1 MNHNS and CDR2 SASEGT. V lost 7 bases and J lost 0, with 16 bases in between. CDR3 size: 15 residues. The CDR3 here is CASIPLRDTSYEQYF. The CDR3 DNA is TGTGCCAGCATCCCGCTGAGGGACACCTCCTACGAGCAGTACTTC.

Comment on this clonotype: Since a much larger clone is just one base distant, this may be a read error. This sequence joins TRBV6-1 and TRBJ2-5, with D possibly being TRBD2 (6 bases). Trimming cost V 5 bases and J 0 bases, with 22 bases left between them. Per the germline V gene, CDR1 is MNHNS and CDR2 is SASEGT. The CDR3 has 18 amino acids. CDR3 loop: CASSTEWSEGMYQETQYF. In DNA, the CDR3 is TGTGCCAGCAGTACTGAATGGTCGGAGGGGATGTACCAAGAGACCCAGTACTTC.

This clonotype was detected ten times or more. J is TRBJ2-2 and V is TRBV6-1; TRBD1 matches at 8 bases. V lost 4 bases, J lost 4 bases, and 2 bases stayed unmatched. Germline V gives CDR1 MNHNS, CDR2 SASEGT. The length of the CDR3 is 14 residues. The CDR3 bases are TGTGCCAGCAGTGTCACAGGGGGCACCGGGGAGCTGTTTTTT. Translating it yields CASSVTGGTGELFF.

This clonotype came up a few times. This CDR3 is CASSPYLGESTDTQYF. The DNA of the CDR3 is TGCGCCAGCAGCCCCTATTTGGGGGAAAGCACAGATACGCAGTATTTT. This chain links TRBV4-3 with TRBJ2-3; the D gene could be TRBD1 or TRBD2 (5 bases each). This CDR3 is 16 amino acids long. Germline CDR1 and CDR2: LGHNA and YSLEER. Trimming took 4 bases from V and 0 from J, leaving 14 bases between them.

Ten or more counts support this clonotype. The chain recombines TRBV7-8 with TRBJ2-3; D uncertain. V was shortened by 5 bases and J by 3 bases, with 12 bases between the two germline ends. CDR3 size: 14 residues. Per germline, CDR1 SGHVS and CDR2 FQNEAQ. The CDR3 DNA is TGTGCCAGCAGCCCCAGTGAGTTTACAGATACGCAGTATTTT. This encodes CASSPSEFTDTQYF.

This clonotype was seen ten or more times. The V call is TRBV28, the J call TRBJ1-5; no reliable D call. Per germline, CDR1 MDHEN and CDR2 SYDVKM. This CDR3 has 16 amino acids. Trimming took off 1 base at V and 1 base at J, with 11 bases between the two ends. The CDR3 DNA reads TGTGCCAGCAGTTTATTAACGTTCAAGAGCAATCAGCCCCAGCATTTT. Translating gives CASSLLTFKSNQPQHF.

This clonotype was seen a handful of times. The rearrangement links TRBV7-2 to TRBJ2-3, with a weak D call TRBD2 (5 bases). Trimming took off 8 bases at V and 1 base at J, with 10 bases between the two ends. This CDR3 has 13 amino acids. Germline CDR1 SGHTA, CDR2 FQGNSA. CDR3 sequence reads: CASLERGTDTQYF. For the CDR3, the DNA is TGTGCCAGCCTCGAGAGGGGCACAGATACGCAGTATTTT.

The chain has TRBV27 and TRBJ1-1; perhaps TRBD1 as D (5 bases). Germline CDR1 MNHEY, CDR2 SMNVEV (reference sequence). This CDR3 has 13 amino acids. The germline V and J ends were trimmed by 5 bases and 4 bases, with 11 bases remaining between them. As DNA, the CDR3 is TGTGCCAGCAGTCCGAGCGGGGCCACTGAAGCTTTCTTT. Protein: CASSPSGATEAFF.

Worth noting for this clonotype: A read error may be the cause here, since a much bigger clone is one base away. This CDR3 fails to terminate in the conserved phenylalanine or tryptophan, so it likely reflects a read error. This sequence joins TRBV7-2 and TRBJ2-7; D not resolved. Per the germline V gene, CDR1 is SGHTA and CDR2 is FQGNSA. This CDR3 is 12 amino acids long. V was clipped by 3 bases and J by 4 bases, with 7 bases between them. CDR3 loop: CASSLTFYEQYI. CDR3 nucleotides: TGTGCCAGCAGCTTGACTTTTTACGAGCAGTACATC.

This clonotype was picked up a small number of times. This chain connects TRBV18 to TRBJ1-4; TRBD1 is a possible D gene (6 bases). Trimming pared 0 bases from V and 3 bases from J, leaving 11 bases between. The CDR3 totals 16 residues. Germline CDR1 KGHSH, CDR2 LQKENI. The CDR3 loop reads CASSPPEGGSNEKLFF. The CDR3 DNA sequence: TGTGCCAGCTCACCACCGGAGGGGGGGTCTAATGAAAAACTGTTTTTT.

This rearrangement joins TRBV3-1 to TRBJ2-3; no clear D gene. Germline CDR1 is LGHDT and CDR2 is YNNKEL (reference sequence). This CDR3 comprises 13 residues. Trimming removed 7 bases from V and 0 bases from J, with 8 bases in between. The CDR3 here is CASTGPSTDTQYF. CDR3 nucleotides: TGTGCCAGCACCGGACCTAGCACAGATACGCAGTATTTT.

This clonotype has a handful of counts. The rearrangement joins TRBV27 to TRBJ2-7, with 14 bases identical to TRBD2. V dropped 4 bases and J dropped 2; count of bases not matched to a gene: 4. This CDR3 region has 16 residues. Germline assignment: CDR1 MNHEY and CDR2 SMNVEV (reference sequence). DNA for the CDR3: TGTGCCAGCAGTTCTGGACTAGCGGGGGGACCCTACGAGCAGTACTTC. It yields the protein CASSSGLAGGPYEQYF.

The chain couples TRBV7-2 to TRBJ1-2; 7 nucleotides agree with TRBD1. With 5 bases clipped from V and 6 bases from J, the junction kept 9 bases outside the gene matches. Per germline, CDR1 SGHTA and CDR2 FQGNSA. The CDR3 has 14 amino acids. The CDR3 reads CASSRNRGEHGYTF. CDR3 nucleotide sequence: TGTGCCAGCAGCCGTAACAGGGGCGAACATGGCTACACCTTC. Complete variable domain (other parts from reference TRBV7-2 and TRBJ1-2): GAGVSQSPSNKVTEKGKDVELRCDPISGHTALYWYRQSLGQGLEFLIYFQGNSAPDKSGLPSDRFSAERTGGSVSTLTIQRTQQEDSAVYLCASSRNRGEHGYTFGSGTRLTVV.

This clonotype was recorded many times. The chain is built from TRBV20-1 and TRBJ2-7; TRBD1 matches 8 bases. Germline trimming cut 3 bases from V and 6 bases from J; bases unmatched to any gene: 7. Per the germline V gene, CDR1 is DFQATT and CDR2 is SNEGSKA (reference sequence). CDR3 length: 13 amino acids. CDR3 in amino acids: CSARSGGPIEQYF. The CDR3 DNA reads as TGCAGTGCTAGGTCAGGGGGCCCCATCGAGCAGTACTTC.

CDR3 in DNA: TGTGCCACCAGTGATCGAACCCGGACCCCCGGTGGCTACACCTTC. This encodes CATSDRTRTPGGYTF. The V call is TRBV24-1, the J call TRBJ1-2; D call uncertain. The CDR3 has 15 amino acids. V lost 3 bases, J lost 7 bases, and 17 bases lay in between. Germline V gene sequence: CDR1 KGHDR, CDR2 SFDVKD.

The chain's CDR3 is CASSWDRNTGELFF. CDR3 nucleotide sequence: TGTGCCAGCAGTTGGGACAGGAACACCGGGGAGCTGTTTTTT. The chain couples TRBV27 to TRBJ2-2, with 7 bases lining up with TRBD1. The CDR3 loop spans 14 amino acids. Germline values: CDR1 MNHEY, CDR2 SMNVEV (reference sequence). The trim removed 4 bases at V and 1 base at J, leaving 0 bases unmatched.

This clonotype was counted at least ten times. This rearrangement joins TRBV28 to TRBJ2-7; 7 bases match TRBD1. The CDR3 is 12 amino acids. Germline assignment: CDR1 MDHEN and CDR2 SYDVKM. The V gene end was trimmed by 3 bases and the J gene end by 11 bases; junction bases not matched to a gene: 7. The CDR3 spells CASSFGTADKYF. CDR3 in DNA: TGTGCCAGCAGTTTCGGGACAGCTGATAAGTACTTC. Full variable domain (rest looked up from reference TRBV28 and TRBJ2-7): DVKVTQSSRYLVKRTGEKVFLECVQDMDHENMFWYRQDPGLGLRLIYFSYDVKMKEKGDIPEGYSVSREKKERFSLILESASTNQTSMYLCASSFGTADKYFGPGTRLTVT.

There are a few counts of this clonotype. The junction departs from germline at one end; a sequencing error may be responsible. The J gene is TRBJ2-5, the V gene TRBV7-7, with D unclear. The CDR3 has 13 residues. The germline V gene has CDR1 SSHAT and CDR2 FNYEAQ (reference sequence). CDR3 sequence: CASSPRVQETQYF. CDR3 bases: TGTGCTAGCAGCCCACGGGTCCAAGAGACCCAGTACTTC.

This clonotype was seen many times. This rearrangement joins TRBV27 to TRBJ1-4; 8 positions match TRBD1. V shed 2 bases and J 8 bases; nucleotides not matched to a gene: 4. The germline CDR1 and CDR2 sequences are MNHEY and SMNVEV (reference sequence). This CDR3 has 14 amino acids. The CDR3 DNA is TGTGCCAGCAGTTTAGGACAGGGATCGGAAAAACTGTTTTTT. Translated: CASSLGQGSEKLFF.

This clonotype was observed many times. A junction boundary mismatches the germline segment, possibly from a read error. The rearrangement uses TRBV7-2 and TRBJ2-5; possibly TRBD2 for D (5 bases). Germline V CDR1 and CDR2: SGHTA, FQGNSA. The CDR3 covers 11 residues. The CDR3 coding sequence is TGTGCCAGCAGCTTAAGGGAGATCCAGTACTTC. Its translation is CASSLREIQYF.

Remarks on this clonotype: This clone may be a read error of a much larger clone one base away. The V gene is TRBV6-2 or TRBV6-3, the J gene TRBJ2-5; the D is unclear. The V and J ends lost 6 bases and 7 bases respectively, with 15 bases between them. Germline V gene data show CDR1 as MNHEY and CDR2 as SVGEGT. The CDR3 totals 13 residues. For the CDR3, the DNA is TGTGCCAGCAGCCCGCCATTATCAGGGACCCAGTACTTC. Protein sequence: CASSPPLSGTQYF.